This TCR beta chain stems from a study of T cell changes during pregnancy in multiple sclerosis. The germline V gene encodes CDR1 SNHLY and CDR2 FYNNEI. V lost 4 bases and J 3 bases, leaving 12 bases between the germline ends. The CDR3 loop spans 14 amino acids. Sequenced by immunoSEQ multiplex PCR; TCRdb stores in-frame clones only, minus some. The sample lists fewer than 20,000 clones; about 84% were seen once. This chain links TRBV2 with TRBJ1-1; D not resolved. The origin of this receptor is a female donor with multiple sclerosis, enrolled in a pregnancy study. Sequences were derived from CD8+ T cells from peripheral blood mononuclear cells, sampled after pregnancy. In nucleotides, the CDR3 is TGTGCCAGCAGTGGGTGGGCCTTGGACACTGAAGCTTTCTTT. The encoded protein is CASSGWALDTEAFF.